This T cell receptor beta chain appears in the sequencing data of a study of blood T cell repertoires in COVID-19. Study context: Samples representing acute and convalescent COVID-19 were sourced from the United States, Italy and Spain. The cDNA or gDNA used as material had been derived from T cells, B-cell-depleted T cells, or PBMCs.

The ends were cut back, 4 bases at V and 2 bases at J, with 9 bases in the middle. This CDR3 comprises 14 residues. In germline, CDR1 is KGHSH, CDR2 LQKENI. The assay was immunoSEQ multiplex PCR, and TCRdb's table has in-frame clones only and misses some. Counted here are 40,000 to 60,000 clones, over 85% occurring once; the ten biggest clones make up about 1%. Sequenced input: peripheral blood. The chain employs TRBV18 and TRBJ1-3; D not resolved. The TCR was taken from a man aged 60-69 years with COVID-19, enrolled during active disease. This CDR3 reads CASSRLGAGNTIYF. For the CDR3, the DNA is TGTGCCAGCTCACGACTAGGAGCTGGAAACACCATATATTTT.